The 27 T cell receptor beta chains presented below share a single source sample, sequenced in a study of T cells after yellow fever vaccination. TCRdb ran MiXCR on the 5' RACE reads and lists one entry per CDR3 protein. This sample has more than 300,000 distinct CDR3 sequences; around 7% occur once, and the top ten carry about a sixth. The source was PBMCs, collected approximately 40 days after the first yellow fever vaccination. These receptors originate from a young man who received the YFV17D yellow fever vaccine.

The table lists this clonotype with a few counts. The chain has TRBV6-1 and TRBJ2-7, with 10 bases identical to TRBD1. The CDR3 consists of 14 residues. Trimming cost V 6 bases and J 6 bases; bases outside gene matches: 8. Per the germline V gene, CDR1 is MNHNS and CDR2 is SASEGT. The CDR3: CASSQTGGRSEQYV. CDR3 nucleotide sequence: TGTGCCAGCAGCCAGACAGGGGGCAGAAGCGAGCAGTACGTC.

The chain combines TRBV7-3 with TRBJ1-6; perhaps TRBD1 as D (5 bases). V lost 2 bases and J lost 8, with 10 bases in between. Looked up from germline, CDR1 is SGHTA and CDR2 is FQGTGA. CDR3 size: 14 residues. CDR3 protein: CASSLAGRDSPLHF. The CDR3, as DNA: TGTGCCAGCAGCTTAGCAGGGCGAGATTCACCCCTCCACTTT.

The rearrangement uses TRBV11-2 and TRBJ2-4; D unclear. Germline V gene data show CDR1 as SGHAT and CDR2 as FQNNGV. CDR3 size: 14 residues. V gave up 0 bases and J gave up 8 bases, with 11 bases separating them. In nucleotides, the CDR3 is TGTGCCAGCAGCTTAGAGGATGGGCATGACATTCAGTACTTC. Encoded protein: CASSLEDGHDIQYF.

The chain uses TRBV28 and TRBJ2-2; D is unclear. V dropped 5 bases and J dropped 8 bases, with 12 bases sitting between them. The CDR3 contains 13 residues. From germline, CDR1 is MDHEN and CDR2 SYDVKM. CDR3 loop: CASSTQIPGELFF. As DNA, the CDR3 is TGTGCCAGCAGTACCCAGATCCCGGGGGAGCTGTTTTTT.

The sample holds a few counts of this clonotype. The CDR3 DNA follows: TGCGCCAGCAGCCGGGTCCTAGCGGGGGTTGGAGGCGATACGCAGTATTTT. It translates to CASSRVLAGVGGDTQYF. The chain couples TRBV4-1 to TRBJ2-3; 10 bases fit TRBD2. This CDR3 spans 17 amino acids. The junction had 13 bases not matched to a gene; V was cut back by 4 bases and J by 6 bases. Germline assignment: CDR1 MGHRA and CDR2 YSYEKL.

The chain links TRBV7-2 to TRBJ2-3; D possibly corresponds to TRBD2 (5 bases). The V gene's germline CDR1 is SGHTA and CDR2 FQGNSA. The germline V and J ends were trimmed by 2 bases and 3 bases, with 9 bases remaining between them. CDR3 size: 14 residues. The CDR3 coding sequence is TGTGCCAGCAGCTTACGGGGAAAGACAGATACGCAGTATTTT. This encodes CASSLRGKTDTQYF.

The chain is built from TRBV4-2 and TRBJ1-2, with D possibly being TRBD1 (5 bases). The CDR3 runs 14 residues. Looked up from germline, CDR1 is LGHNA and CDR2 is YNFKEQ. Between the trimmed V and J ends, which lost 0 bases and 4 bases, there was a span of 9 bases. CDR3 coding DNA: TGTGCCAGCAGCCAAGATGGGGGTATCTATGGCTACACCTTC. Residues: CASSQDGGIYGYTF.

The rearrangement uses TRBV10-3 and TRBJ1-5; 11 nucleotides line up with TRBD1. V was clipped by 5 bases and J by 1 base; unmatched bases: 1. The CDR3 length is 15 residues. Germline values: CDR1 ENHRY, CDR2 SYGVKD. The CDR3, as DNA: TGTGCCATCAGTAGGGACAGGGGGAGCAATCAGCCCCAGCATTTT. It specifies CAISRDRGSNQPQHF.

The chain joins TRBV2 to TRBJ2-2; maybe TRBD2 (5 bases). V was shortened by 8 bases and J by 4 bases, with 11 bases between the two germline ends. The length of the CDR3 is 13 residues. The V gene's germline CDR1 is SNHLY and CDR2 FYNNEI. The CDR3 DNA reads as TGTGCCAGCGGGAGACTCTCCACCGGGGAGCTGTTTTTT. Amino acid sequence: CASGRLSTGELFF.

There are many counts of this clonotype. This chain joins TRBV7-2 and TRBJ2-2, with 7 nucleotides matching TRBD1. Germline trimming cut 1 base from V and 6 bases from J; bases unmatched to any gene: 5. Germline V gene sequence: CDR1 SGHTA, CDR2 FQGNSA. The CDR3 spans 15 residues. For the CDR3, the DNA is TGTGCCAGCAGCTTAGTAGGACAGGTGGCCGGGGAGCTGTTTTTT. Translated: CASSLVGQVAGELFF.

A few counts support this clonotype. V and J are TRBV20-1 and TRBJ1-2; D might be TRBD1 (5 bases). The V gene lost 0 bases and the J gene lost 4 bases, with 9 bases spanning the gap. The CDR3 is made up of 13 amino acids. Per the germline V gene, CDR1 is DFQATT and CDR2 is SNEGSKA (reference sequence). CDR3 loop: CSARDRGAYGYTF. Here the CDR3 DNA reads TGCAGTGCTAGAGATCGTGGGGCCTATGGCTACACCTTC.

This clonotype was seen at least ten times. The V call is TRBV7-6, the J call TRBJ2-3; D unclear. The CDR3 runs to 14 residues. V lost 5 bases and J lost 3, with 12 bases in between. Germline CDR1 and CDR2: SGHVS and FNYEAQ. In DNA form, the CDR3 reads TGTGCCAGCAGCCGGGCTGGTCGGACAGATACGCAGTATTTT. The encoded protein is CASSRAGRTDTQYF.

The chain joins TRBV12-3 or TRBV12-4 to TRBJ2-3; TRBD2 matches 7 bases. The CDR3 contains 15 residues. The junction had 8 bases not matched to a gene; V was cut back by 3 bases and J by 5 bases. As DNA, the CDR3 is TGTGCCAGCAGTTTCATCTGGGGGGGGGGAGATACGCAGTATTTT. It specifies CASSFIWGGGDTQYF.

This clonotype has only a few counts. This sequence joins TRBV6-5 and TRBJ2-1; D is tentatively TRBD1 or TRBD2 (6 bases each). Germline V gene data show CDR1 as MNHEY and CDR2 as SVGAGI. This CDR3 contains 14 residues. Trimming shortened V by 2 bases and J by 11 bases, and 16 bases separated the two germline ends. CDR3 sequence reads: CASSYGGPSLQQFF. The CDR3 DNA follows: TGTGCCAGCAGTTACGGGGGGCCAAGTTTGCAGCAGTTCTTC.

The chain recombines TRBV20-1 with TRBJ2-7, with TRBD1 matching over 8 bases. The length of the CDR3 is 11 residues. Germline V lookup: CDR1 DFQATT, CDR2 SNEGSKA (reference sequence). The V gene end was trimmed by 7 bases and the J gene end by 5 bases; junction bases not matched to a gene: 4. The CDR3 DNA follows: TGCAGTGTGTTACAGGGGGACGAGCAGTACGTC. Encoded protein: CSVLQGDEQYV.

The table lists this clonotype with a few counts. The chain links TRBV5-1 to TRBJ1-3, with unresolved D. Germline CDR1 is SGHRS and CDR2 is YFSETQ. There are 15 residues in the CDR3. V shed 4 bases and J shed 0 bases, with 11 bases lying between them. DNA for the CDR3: TGCGCCAGCAGCCCCGGACTGCCCTCTGGAAACACCATATATTTT. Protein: CASSPGLPSGNTIYF.

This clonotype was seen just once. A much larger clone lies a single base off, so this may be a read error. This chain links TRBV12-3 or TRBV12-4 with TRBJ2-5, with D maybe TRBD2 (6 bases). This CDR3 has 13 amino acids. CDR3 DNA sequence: TGTACCAGCAGTTTAGGGGACTTAGAGACCCAGTACTTC. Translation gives CTSSLGDLETQYF.

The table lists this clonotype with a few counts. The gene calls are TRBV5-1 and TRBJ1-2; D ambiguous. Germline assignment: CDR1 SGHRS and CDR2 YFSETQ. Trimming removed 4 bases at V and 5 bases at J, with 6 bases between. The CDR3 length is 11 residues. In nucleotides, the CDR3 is TGCGCCAGCAGCGGGGATTATGGCTACACCTTC. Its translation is CASSGDYGYTF.

Here the CDR3 reads CASSRAGQSGELFF. The CDR3 DNA follows: TGCGCCAGCAGTAGGGCAGGGCAAAGCGGGGAGCTGTTTTTT. The chain carries TRBV5-1 and TRBJ2-2; TRBD1 is a possible D gene (5 bases). Trimming stripped 5 bases from V and 7 bases from J, with 15 bases between. Germline V lookup: CDR1 SGHRS, CDR2 YFSETQ. This CDR3 is built from 14 residues.

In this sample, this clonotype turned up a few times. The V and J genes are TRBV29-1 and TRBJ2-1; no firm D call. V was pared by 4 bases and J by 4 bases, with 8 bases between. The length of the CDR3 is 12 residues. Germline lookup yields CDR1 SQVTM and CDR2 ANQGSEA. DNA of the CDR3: TGCAGCGTTGTAACGGGTTACAATGAGCAGTTCTTC. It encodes CSVVTGYNEQFF.

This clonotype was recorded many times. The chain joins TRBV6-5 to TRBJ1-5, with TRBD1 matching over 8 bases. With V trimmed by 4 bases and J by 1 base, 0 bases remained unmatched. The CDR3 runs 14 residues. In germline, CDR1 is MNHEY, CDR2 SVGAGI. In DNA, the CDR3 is TGTGCCAGCAGTTGGACAGGGAGCAATCAGCCCCAGCATTTT. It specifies CASSWTGSNQPQHF.

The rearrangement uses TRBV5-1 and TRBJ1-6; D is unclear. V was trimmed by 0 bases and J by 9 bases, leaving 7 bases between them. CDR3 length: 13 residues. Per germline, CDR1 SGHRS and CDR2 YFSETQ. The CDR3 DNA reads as TGCGCCAGCAGCTTGGCAGGAATTTCACCCCTCCACTTT. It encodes CASSLAGISPLHF.

The CDR3 DNA is TGCAGTGCTAGGAAAATCGGGACTAGCGGGGGCGCAAACTCCTACGAGCAGTACTTC. This codes for CSARKIGTSGGANSYEQYF. The V call is TRBV20-1, the J call TRBJ2-7; 14 bases match TRBD2. This CDR3 has 19 residues. Per the germline V gene, CDR1 is DFQATT and CDR2 is SNEGSKA (reference sequence). After removal of 3 bases from V and 0 bases from J, the junction contained 13 bases not matched to a gene.

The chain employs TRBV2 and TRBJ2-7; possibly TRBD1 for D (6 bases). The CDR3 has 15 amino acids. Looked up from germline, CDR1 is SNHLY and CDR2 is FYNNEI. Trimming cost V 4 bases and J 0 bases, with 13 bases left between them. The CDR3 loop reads CASSVDRFSSYEQYV. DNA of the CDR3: TGTGCCAGCAGTGTCGACAGGTTTAGCTCCTACGAGCAGTACGTC.

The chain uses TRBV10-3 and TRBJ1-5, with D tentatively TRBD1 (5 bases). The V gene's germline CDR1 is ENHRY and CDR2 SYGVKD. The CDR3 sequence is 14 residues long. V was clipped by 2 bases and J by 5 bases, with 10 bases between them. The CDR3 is CAISESGGDQPQHF. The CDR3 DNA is TGTGCCATCAGTGAGAGTGGGGGGGATCAGCCCCAGCATTTT.

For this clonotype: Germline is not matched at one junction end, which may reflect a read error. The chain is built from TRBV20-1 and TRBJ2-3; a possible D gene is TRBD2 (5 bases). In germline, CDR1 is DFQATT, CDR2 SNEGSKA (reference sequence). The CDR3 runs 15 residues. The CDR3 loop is CSAPGRDLGTDTLYF. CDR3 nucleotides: TGCAGTGCGCCGGGCCGGGATCTGGGTACAGATACGCTGTATTTT.

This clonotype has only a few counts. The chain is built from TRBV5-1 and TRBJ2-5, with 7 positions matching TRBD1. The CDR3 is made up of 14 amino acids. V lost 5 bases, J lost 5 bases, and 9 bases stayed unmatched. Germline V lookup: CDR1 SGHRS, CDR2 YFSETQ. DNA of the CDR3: TGCGCCAGCAGTCTCAGGGGGTTCGGGGAGACCCAGTACTTC. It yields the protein CASSLRGFGETQYF.